The text below deals with one T cell receptor beta chain. This record comes from a study of blood T cell repertoires in COVID-19. Study-level information: The study drew acute and convalescent COVID-19 samples from the United States, Italy and Spain. PBMCs, B-cell-depleted T cells, or T cells provided the cDNA or gDNA that made up the material.

As processed by the authors: Using reference gene primer amplification, nucleated cell counts were estimated. Here immunoSEQ multiplex PCR was the method, and the copy in TCRdb shows in-frame clones only, minus some. The V and J calls and clone size are taken from that table; D and trimming were inferred from the DNA. Among around 130,000 clones listed, 80% to 85% were seen once. The CDR3 length is 12 residues. The germline V and J ends were trimmed by 5 bases and 1 base, with 5 bases remaining between them. Germline CDR1 SEHNR, CDR2 FQNEAQ (reference sequence). The sample consisted of peripheral blood. The source of this sequence is a human donor in a cohort sampled during active COVID-19. This chain joins TRBV7-9 and TRBJ2-5, with D unresolved. The CDR3 nucleotides are TGTGCCAGCAGCCCACTCCAAGAGACCCAGTACTTC. It encodes CASSPLQETQYF.